This T cell receptor (beta chain) was sequenced for a study of Ad26.COV2.S vaccination and SARS-CoV-2 variants. Turning to the study itself: The donor belonged to the COV1001 Ad26.COV2.S trial arm.

The treatment here: around 19 received Ad26.COV2.S at low or high dose, single or two shots; five or six received placebo; per-sample allocation not given. Collection of samples fell on day 63 after the first vaccine or placebo injection. This CDR3 is built from 18 residues. The junction had 11 bases not matched to a gene; V was cut back by 7 bases and J by 4 bases. Germline CDR1 reads MDHEN; CDR2 reads SYDVKM. This table comes from immunoSEQ multiplex PCR, and its TCRdb copy is limited to in-frame clones, with some not included. The repertoire holds roughly 460,000 clones, with approximately 90% as singletons.

The source is a person between 18 and 65 years old who received the Ad26.COV2.S COVID-19 vaccine or a placebo. The specimen was peripheral blood, collected in a trial of Ad26.COV2.S vaccine versus placebo. V is TRBV28 and J is TRBJ2-2; TRBD2 matches 14 bases. The CDR3 loop reads CASTPRTGTSGSTGELFF. The CDR3 DNA reads as TGTGCCAGCACCCCCAGAACCGGGACTAGCGGGAGCACCGGGGAGCTGTTTTTT.